This TCR beta chain came from a study of T-cell reconstitution after alpha-beta-depleted transplantation in children. This CDR3 region has 14 residues. V lost 6 bases and J lost 2, with 11 bases in between. The authors prepared the TCRbeta library with unique molecular identifiers. One entry per CDR3 protein results from TCRdb running MiXCR on the PCR reads. The sample records approximately 98,000 distinct CDR3 sequences, almost 6.5% being singletons. Notes on the study in general: Several hundred expanded graft clones reportedly gave rise to the alpha-beta T cells present about two months after transplant.

This clonotype was detected ten times or more. What it binds is not known. This sequence originates from a male patient under 10 years old who had a stem cell transplant for acute lymphoblastic leukemia, so the T cells may come from the graft donor. This chain joins TRBV12-3 or TRBV12-4 and TRBJ2-1; the D is unclear. This specimen consisted of PBMCs, mostly from graft donor cells, obtained 360 days after TCRalphabeta/CD19-depleted stem cell transplant. The CDR3 coding sequence is TGTGCCAGCAGCTCTCACACGACCTACAATGAGCAGTTCTTC. It encodes CASSSHTTYNEQFF.